Shown below are 11 T cell receptor beta chains from a single sample sequenced in a study of blood T cell repertoires in COVID-19 (dated by TCRdb to the early 2020s). Libraries were made using the immunoSEQ multiplex PCR assay. Held by TCRdb, this immuneACCESS table contains in-frame sequences only and omits some clones. Under half of the omission traces to an unresolved V gene where checked; the cause of the rest is unknown. The sample table shows about 250,000 clones, and around 90% are seen once. The ten largest account for over 6% of the sample. Sequencing used PBMCs or T cells enriched from blood (not recorded which). Receptor source: a woman aged 30 to 39 with acute COVID-19.

The rearrangement uses TRBV4-3 and TRBJ1-2; TRBD1 agrees at 7 bases. V lost 0 bases and J lost 6; bases outside the gene matches: 10. The CDR3 is 16 amino acids. From germline, CDR1 is LGHNA and CDR2 YSLEER. CDR3 region: CASSQDHSQGSDGYTF. The CDR3 nucleotides are TGCGCCAGCAGCCAAGATCACTCACAGGGGAGCGATGGCTACACCTTC.

The chain employs TRBV2 and TRBJ2-3; tentative D call: TRBD1 (6 bases). The CDR3 sequence is 14 residues long. Trimming removed 7 bases from V and 0 bases from J, with 11 bases in between. Germline lookup yields CDR1 SNHLY and CDR2 FYNNEI. CDR3 nucleotide sequence: TGTGCCAGCAAGGGCAGGGGAAGCACAGATACGCAGTATTTT. This encodes CASKGRGSTDTQYF. The full variable domain, its missing parts supplied by reference TRBV2 and TRBJ2-3, is EPEVTQTPSHQVTQMGQEVILRCVPISNHLYFYWYRQILGQKVEFLVSFYNNEISEKSEIFDDQFSVERPDGSNFTLKIRSTKLEDSAMYFCASKGRGSTDTQYFGPGTRLTVL.

About this clone itself: The sample contains more than one DNA sequence encoding this CDR3. The V call is TRBV6-5, the J call TRBJ1-1; no clear D. Per germline, CDR1 MNHEY and CDR2 SVGAGI. This CDR3 has 11 residues. V gave up 6 bases and J gave up 2 bases, with 4 bases separating them. Here the CDR3 DNA reads TGTGCCAGCAGCCGTAACACTGAAGCTTTCTTT. Translating it yields CASSRNTEAFF.

The gene calls are TRBV11-3 and TRBJ1-3; 10 bases agree with TRBD1. There are 16 residues in the CDR3. Germline V gives CDR1 SGHNT, CDR2 YENEEA. J lost 2 bases, V lost 3 bases, and 4 bases had no gene match. The CDR3: CASSLAGTGAGNTIYF. The CDR3 DNA reads as TGTGCCAGCAGCTTGGCCGGGACAGGGGCTGGAAACACCATATATTTT.

The chain carries TRBV3-1 (or the pseudogene TRBV3-2) and TRBJ2-3, with 8 bases that match TRBD2. CDR1 and CDR2 (germline): LGHDT, YNNKEL (reference sequence). V was pared by 0 bases and J by 4 bases, with 9 bases of the junction left unmatched. The CDR3 length is 17 residues. Here the CDR3 reads CASSQDPGGVVSDTQYF. CDR3 coding DNA: TGTGCCAGCAGCCAAGATCCGGGGGGGGTTGTGTCAGATACGCAGTATTTT.

This clone has a handful of counts. The rearrangement links TRBV11-2 to TRBJ2-7, with TRBD2 as a possible D gene (7 bases). The CDR3 covers 16 residues. V was shortened by 2 bases and J by 0 bases, with 14 bases between the two germline ends. Germline CDR1 reads SGHAT; CDR2 reads FQNNGV. The CDR3 loop is CASSLLRGAVSYEQYF. The CDR3 coding sequence is TGTGCCAGCAGCTTACTCCGGGGGGCAGTCTCCTACGAGCAGTACTTC.

This clone was seen only a few times. This chain uses TRBV5-1 with TRBJ2-7, with 9 bases aligning to TRBD1. This CDR3 is built from 13 residues. In germline, CDR1 is SGHRS, CDR2 YFSETQ. Trimming removed 4 bases from V and 5 bases from J; junction bases left unmatched: 4. CDR3 protein: CASSPGQGNEQYF. The CDR3 region has the DNA TGCGCCAGCAGCCCGGGACAGGGAAACGAGCAGTACTTC.

J is TRBJ2-7 and V is TRBV30; no firm D call. V was pared by 1 base and J by 9 bases, with 10 bases between. The CDR3 covers 11 residues. Germline CDR1 is GTSNPN and CDR2 is SVGIG (reference sequence). The CDR3 spells CAWSGEVRQYF. CDR3 nucleotide sequence: TGTGCCTGGAGTGGAGAGGTCCGGCAGTACTTC.

The chain is built from TRBV14 and TRBJ1-6, with unresolved D. The CDR3 extends over 16 amino acids. Germline CDR1 reads SGHDN; CDR2 reads FVKESK. Trimming shortened V by 4 bases and J by 8 bases, and 18 bases separated the two germline ends. CDR3 sequence reads: CASSRLGRVPYSPLHF. CDR3 nucleotide sequence: TGTGCCAGCAGCCGCCTAGGGAGGGTTCCCTATTCACCCCTCCACTTT.

This clone showed up just a few times. The gene calls are TRBV7-9 and TRBJ2-1, with 13 bases fitting TRBD2. Germline V lookup: CDR1 SEHNR, CDR2 FQNEAQ (reference sequence). CDR3 length: 15 residues. Losses at the gene ends were 3 bases for V and 8 bases for J; bases not matched to a gene: 4. The DNA of the CDR3 is TGTGCCAGCAGCTTGGGACTAGCGGGGAACTATGAGCAGTTCTTC. Translation: CASSLGLAGNYEQFF.

The chain combines TRBV28 with TRBJ1-2, with 11 bases identical to TRBD1. V gave up 3 bases and J gave up 6 bases; unmatched junction bases: 6. Germline assignment: CDR1 MDHEN and CDR2 SYDVKM. The CDR3 is made up of 15 amino acids. CDR3 sequence reads: CASSFFGTGGNGYTF. For the CDR3, the DNA is TGTGCCAGCAGTTTTTTTGGGACAGGGGGGAATGGCTACACCTTC.